This T cell receptor beta chain was recorded in a study of CD8 T cells in ankylosing spondylitis. Notes on the study in general: Disease-linked clones were found to be CD8+ and relatively rare in peripheral blood. Disease-linked clones reportedly concentrated significantly in matched ankylosing spondylitis synovial fluid. Roughly eight highly homologous variants formed a TCR beta motif that appeared characteristic of ankylosing spondylitis blood.

There are many counts of this clonotype. The antigen is undetermined. Researchers built TCR beta libraries using quantitative 5'-RACE with molecular barcodes. TCRdb called the 5' RACE reads again in MiXCR, with one record for every CDR3 protein. The sample includes about 130,000 distinct CDR3 sequences, around 9.7% of them seen just once. Germline V gene sequence: CDR1 SGHTA, CDR2 FQGNSA. The length of the CDR3 is 16 residues. Unmatched junction bases numbered 6, after V lost 3 bases and J lost 0 bases. The sample comprised blood, either unsorted or a sorted T cell fraction (not recorded which). This receptor was obtained from a male donor with ankylosing spondylitis or in good health (not recorded which). This sequence joins TRBV7-2 and TRBJ2-5; 8 bases agree with TRBD2. The CDR3 DNA is TGTGCCAGCAGCTTCAGAACGGGAGGGGACCAAGAGACCCAGTACTTC. Protein: CASSFRTGGDQETQYF.